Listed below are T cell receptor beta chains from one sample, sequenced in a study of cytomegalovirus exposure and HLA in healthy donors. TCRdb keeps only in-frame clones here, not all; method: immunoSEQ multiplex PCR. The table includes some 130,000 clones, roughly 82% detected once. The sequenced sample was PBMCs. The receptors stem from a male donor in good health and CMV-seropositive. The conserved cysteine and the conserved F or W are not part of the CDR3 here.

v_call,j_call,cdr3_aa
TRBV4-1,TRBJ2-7,ASSQEDRALYEQY
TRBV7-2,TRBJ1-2,ASSLATNYGYT
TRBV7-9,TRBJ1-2,SSSSRRGGGNYGYT
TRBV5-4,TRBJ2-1,ASSRDSSGTYNEQF
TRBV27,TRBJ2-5,ASSLMPSGQETQY
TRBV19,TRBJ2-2,ASSIDRTGANTGELF
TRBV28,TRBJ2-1,ASSGLAGASYNEQF
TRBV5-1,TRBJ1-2,ASSSGGGSYGYT
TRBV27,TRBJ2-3,ASRPVPTGGTDTQY
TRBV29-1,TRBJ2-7,SVGQFTYEQY
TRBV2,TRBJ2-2,ASRSLRGGAGELF
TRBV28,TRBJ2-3,ASSLMRLAGRTDTQY
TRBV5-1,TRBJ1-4,ASSILPGQGNEKLF
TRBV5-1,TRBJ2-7,ASSLGTGGYEQY
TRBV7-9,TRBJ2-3,ASRSVGGADTQY
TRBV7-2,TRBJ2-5,ASSLNRVQTQY
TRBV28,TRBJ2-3,ASSSLTGALTDTQY
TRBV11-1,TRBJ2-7,ASSFSDSGLEQY
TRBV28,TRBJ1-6,ASSPRAVSPLH
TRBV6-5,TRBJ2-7,ASSRIGGEQY
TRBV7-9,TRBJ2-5,ASTRLVNQETQY
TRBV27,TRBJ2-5,ASSDMTGPEETQY
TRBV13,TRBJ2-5,ASSLGGQLQETQY
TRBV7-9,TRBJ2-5,ASSSGTTGGETQY
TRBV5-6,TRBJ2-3,ASSFQRVNRGTQY
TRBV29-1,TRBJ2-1,SAMRRSGRTSYNEQF
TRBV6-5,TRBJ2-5,ASSTYQETQY
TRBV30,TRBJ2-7,AWSVGGTSGGSQY
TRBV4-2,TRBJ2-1,ASSQDLRYATAGRSYNEQF
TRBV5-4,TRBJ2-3,ASSFGGLAGIVGTDTQY
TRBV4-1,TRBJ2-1,ASSQDRLAGSDEQF
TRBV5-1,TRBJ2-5,ASSTTSGGGETQY
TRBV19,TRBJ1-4,ASNPDREANEKLF
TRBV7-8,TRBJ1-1,ASSITGGLMNTEAF
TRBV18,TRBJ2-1,ASFSVGGVTRTLNEQF
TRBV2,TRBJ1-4,ASRRQLFATNEKLF
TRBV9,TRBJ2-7,ASSVGLAGAISGNEQY